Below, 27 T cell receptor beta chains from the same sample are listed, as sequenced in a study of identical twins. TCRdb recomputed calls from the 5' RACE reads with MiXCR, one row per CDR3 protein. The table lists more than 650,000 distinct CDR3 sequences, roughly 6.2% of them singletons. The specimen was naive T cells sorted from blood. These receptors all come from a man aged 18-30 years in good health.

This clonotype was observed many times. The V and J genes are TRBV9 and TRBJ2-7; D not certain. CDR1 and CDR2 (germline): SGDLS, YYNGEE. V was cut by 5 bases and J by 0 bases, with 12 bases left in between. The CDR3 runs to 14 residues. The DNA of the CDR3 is TGTGCCAGCAGTCCTAGTTTAGCCTCCTACGAGCAGTACTTC. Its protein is CASSPSLASYEQYF.

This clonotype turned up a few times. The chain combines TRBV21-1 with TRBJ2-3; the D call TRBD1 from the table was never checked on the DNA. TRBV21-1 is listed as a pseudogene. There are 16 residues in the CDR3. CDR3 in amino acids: CASSTSKEGATDTQYF. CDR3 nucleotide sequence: TGTGCCAGCAGCACCTCTAAAGAGGGCGCGACAGATACGCAGTATTTT.

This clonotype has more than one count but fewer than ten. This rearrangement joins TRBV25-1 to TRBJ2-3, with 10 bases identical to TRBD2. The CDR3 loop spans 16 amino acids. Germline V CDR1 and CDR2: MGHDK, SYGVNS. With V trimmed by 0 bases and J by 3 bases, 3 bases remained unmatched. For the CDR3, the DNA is TGTGCCAGCAGTGAATATCCTAGCGGGAGTACAGATACGCAGTATTTT. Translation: CASSEYPSGSTDTQYF.

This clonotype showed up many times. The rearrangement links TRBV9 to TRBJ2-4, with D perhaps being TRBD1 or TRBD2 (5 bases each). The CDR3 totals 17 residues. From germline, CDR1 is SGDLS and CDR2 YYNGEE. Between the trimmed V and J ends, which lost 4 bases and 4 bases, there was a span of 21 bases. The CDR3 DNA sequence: TGTGCCAGCAGCTCTCAATACGGGACGAACGAAAAAAACATTCAGTACTTC. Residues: CASSSQYGTNEKNIQYF.

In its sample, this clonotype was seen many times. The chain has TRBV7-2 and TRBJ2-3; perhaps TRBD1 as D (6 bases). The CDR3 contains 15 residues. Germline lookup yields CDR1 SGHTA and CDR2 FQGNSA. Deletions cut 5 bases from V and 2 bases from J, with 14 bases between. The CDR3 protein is CASSPRTVFTDTQYF. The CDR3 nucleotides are TGTGCCAGCAGCCCGAGGACAGTGTTCACAGATACGCAGTATTTT.

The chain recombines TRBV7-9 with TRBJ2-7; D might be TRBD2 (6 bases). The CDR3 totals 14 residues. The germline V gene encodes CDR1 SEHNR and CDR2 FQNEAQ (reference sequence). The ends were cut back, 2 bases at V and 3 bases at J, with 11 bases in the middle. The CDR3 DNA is TGTGCCAGCAGCTTATCCCGGGAGCTCTACGAGCAGTACTTC. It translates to CASSLSRELYEQYF.

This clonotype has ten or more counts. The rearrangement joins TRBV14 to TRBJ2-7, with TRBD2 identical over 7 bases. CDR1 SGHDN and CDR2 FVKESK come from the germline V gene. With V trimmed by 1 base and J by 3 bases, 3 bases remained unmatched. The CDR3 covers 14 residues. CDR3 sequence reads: CASSQAGGRYEQYF. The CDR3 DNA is TGTGCCAGCAGCCAAGCGGGGGGACGCTACGAGCAGTACTTC.

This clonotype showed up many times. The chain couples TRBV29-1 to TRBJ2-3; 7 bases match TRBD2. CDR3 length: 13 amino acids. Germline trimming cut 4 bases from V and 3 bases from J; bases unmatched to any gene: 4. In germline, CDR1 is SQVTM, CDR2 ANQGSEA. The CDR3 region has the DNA TGCAGCGTTGCCGGGAGGAGTACAGATACGCAGTATTTT. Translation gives CSVAGRSTDTQYF.

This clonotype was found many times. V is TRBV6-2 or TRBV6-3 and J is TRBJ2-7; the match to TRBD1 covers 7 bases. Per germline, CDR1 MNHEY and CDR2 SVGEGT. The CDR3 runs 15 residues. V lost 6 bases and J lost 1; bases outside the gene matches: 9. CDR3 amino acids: CASRRTGTASYEQYF. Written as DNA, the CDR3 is TGTGCCAGCAGACGAACCGGGACAGCTTCCTACGAGCAGTACTTC.

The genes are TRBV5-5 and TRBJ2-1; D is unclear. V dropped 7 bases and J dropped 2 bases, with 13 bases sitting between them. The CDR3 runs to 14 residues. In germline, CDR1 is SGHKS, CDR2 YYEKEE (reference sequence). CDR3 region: CASAERAAYNEQFF. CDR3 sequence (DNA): TGTGCCAGCGCCGAACGGGCAGCCTACAATGAGCAGTTCTTC.

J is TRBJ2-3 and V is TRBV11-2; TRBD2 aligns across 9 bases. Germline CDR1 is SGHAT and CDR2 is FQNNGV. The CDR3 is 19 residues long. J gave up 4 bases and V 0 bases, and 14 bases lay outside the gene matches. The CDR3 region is CASSLDPTHSGSLADTQYF. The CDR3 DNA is TGTGCCAGCAGCTTAGATCCCACTCATAGCGGGAGTCTCGCAGATACGCAGTATTTT. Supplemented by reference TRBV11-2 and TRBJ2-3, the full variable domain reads EAGVAQSPRYKIIEKRQSVAFWCNPISGHATLYWYQQILGQGPKLLIQFQNNGVVDDSQLPKDRFSAERLKGVDSTLKIQPAKLEDSAVYLCASSLDPTHSGSLADTQYFGPGTRLTVL.

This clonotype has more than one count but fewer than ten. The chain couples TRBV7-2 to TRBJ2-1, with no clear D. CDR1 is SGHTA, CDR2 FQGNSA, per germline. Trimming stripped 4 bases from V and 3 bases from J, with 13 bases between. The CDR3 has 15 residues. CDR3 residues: CASSSGGLFYNEQFF. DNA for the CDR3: TGTGCCAGCAGCTCCGGCGGCCTCTTCTACAATGAGCAGTTCTTC.

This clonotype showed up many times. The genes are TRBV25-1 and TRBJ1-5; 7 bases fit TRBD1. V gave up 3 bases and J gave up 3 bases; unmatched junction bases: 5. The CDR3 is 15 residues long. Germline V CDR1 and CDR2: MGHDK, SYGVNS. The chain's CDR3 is CASSDRDSLNQPQHF. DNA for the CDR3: TGTGCCAGCAGTGACCGGGACAGCCTCAATCAGCCCCAGCATTTT.

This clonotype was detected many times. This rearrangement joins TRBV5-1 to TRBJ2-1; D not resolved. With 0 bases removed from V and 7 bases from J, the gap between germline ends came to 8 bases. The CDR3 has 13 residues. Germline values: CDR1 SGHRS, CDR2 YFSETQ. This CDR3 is CASSLAVRNEQFF. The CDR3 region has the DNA TGCGCCAGCAGCTTGGCCGTGAGGAATGAGCAGTTCTTC.

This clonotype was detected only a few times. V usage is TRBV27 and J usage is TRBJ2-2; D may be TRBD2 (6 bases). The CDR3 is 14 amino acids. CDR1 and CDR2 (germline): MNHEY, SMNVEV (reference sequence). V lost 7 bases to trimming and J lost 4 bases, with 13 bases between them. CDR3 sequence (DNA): TGTGCCAGCAAACCGGGACTTACCACCGGGGAGCTGTTTTTT. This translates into CASKPGLTTGELFF.

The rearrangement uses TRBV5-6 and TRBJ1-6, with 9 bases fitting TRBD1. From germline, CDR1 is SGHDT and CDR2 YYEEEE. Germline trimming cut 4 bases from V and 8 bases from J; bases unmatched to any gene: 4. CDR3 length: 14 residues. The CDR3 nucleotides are TGTGCCAGCAGCCCTCGGGACAGGGATTCACCCCTCCACTTT. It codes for CASSPRDRDSPLHF.

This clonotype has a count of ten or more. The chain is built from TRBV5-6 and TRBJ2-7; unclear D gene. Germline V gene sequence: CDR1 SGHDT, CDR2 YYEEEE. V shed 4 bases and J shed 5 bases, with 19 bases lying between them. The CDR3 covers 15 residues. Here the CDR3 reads CASSDYGVAENEQYV. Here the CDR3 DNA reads TGTGCCAGCAGCGATTATGGAGTGGCAGAGAACGAGCAGTACGTC.

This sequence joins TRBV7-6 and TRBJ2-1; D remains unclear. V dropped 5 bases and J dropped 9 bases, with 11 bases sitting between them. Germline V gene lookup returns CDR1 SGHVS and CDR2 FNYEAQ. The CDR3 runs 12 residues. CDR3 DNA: TGTGCCAGCAGCACCGATTGGAGTGAGCAGTTCTTC. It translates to CASSTDWSEQFF.

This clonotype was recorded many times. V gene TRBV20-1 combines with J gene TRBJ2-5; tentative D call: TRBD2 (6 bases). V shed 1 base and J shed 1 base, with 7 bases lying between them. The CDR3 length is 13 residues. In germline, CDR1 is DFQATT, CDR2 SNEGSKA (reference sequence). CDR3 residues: CSARGRGQETQYF. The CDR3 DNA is TGCAGTGCTAGAGGGCGGGGCCAAGAGACCCAGTACTTC.

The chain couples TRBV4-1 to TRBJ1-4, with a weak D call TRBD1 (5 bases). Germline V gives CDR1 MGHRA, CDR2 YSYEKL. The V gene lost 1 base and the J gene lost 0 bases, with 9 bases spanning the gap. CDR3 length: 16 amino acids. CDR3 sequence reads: CASSQGQGATNEKLFF. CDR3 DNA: TGCGCCAGCAGCCAAGGGCAGGGCGCAACTAATGAAAAACTGTTTTTT.

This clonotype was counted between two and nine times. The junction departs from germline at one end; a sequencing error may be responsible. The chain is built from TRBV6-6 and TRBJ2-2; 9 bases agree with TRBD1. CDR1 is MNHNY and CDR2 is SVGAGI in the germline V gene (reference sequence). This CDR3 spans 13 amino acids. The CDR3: CAGRQGVDGELFF. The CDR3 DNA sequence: TGTGCCGGCAGACAGGGGGTCGACGGGGAGCTGTTTTTT.

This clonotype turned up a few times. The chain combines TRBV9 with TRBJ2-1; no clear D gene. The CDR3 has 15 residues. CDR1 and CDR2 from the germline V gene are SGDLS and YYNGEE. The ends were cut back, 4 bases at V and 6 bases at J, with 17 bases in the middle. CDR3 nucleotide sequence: TGTGCCAGCAGCATTCGTCAGGTACGGGTCAATGAGCAGTTCTTC. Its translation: CASSIRQVRVNEQFF.

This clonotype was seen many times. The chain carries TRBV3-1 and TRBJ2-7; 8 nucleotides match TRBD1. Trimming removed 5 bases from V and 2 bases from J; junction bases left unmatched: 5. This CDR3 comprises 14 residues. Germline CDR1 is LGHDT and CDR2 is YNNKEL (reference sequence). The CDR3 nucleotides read TGTGCCAGCAGCGGGGGACAGGACCCCTACGAGCAGTACTTC. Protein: CASSGGQDPYEQYF.

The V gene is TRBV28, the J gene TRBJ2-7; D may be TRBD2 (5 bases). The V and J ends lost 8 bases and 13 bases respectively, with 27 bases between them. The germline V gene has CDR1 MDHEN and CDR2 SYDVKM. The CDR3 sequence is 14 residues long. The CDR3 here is CASRPAGARGGPYF. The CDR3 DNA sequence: TGTGCCAGCCGCCCCGCGGGCGCTCGCGGCGGCCCTTACTTC.

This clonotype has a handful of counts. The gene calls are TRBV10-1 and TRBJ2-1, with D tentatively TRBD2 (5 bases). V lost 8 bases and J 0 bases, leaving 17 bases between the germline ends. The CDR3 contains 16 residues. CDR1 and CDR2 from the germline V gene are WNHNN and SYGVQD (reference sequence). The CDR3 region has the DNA TGCGCCAGCGCAATTACAGCGGCGAGCTCCTACAATGAGCAGTTCTTC. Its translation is CASAITAASSYNEQFF.

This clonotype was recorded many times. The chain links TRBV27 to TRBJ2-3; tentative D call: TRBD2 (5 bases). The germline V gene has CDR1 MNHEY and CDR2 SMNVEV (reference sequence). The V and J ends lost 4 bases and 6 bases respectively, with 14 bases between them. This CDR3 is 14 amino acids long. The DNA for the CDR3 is TGTGCCAGCAGTTGGAGTCGGGGTGAGGATACGCAGTATTTT. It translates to CASSWSRGEDTQYF.

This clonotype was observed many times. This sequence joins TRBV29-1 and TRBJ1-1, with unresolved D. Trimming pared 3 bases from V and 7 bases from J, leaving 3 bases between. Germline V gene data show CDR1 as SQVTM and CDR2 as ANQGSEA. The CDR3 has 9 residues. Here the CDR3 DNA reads TGCAGCGTTGATGTTGAAGCTTTCTTT. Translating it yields CSVDVEAFF.